This record covers a single T cell receptor (beta chain). Its antigen remains unknown. The libraries of TRB cDNA were constructed through 5' RACE using UMI labels. TCRdb reprocessed the 5' RACE reads and reports one entry per CDR3 protein, with no DNA. Its table lists some 99,000 distinct CDR3 sequences. These data belong to a study of CXCR3-negative and CXCR3-positive naive CD8 T cells. General study results and limits: More hydrophobic TRB CDR3s were found in CXCR3-positive naive cells than in CXCR3-negative naive cells. The TRBV-TRBJ usage of naive CXCR3-negative and CXCR3-positive cells was similar, but that of memory cells differed.

The CDR3 length is 13 residues. In germline, CDR1 is MNHEY, CDR2 SVGEGT. The chain combines TRBV6-2 or TRBV6-3 with TRBJ2-7; TCRdb gives TRBD1 as the D gene, but with no DNA this cannot be confirmed. Source material: naive CXCR3+ CD8+ T cells from blood. The subset is: CD45RO-CCR7+CD27+CD95- naive CD8+ T cells expressing CXCR3 (TNR3+). This TCR was sampled from a human donor in good health. Some clones in this sample may be carry-over from other donors' samples. The CDR3 region is CASSWGTAYEQYF.